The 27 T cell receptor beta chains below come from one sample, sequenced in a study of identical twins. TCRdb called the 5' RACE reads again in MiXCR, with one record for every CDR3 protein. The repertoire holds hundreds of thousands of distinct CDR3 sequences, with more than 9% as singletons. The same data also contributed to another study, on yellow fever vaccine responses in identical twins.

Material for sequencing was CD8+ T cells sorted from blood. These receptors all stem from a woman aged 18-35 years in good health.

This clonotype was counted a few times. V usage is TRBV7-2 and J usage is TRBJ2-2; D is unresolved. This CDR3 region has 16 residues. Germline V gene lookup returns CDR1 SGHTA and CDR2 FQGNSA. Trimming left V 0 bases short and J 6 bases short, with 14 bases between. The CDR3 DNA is TGTGCCAGCAGCTTAGCGCGAGATCTAGTTGCCGGGGAGCTGTTTTTT. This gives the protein CASSLARDLVAGELFF.

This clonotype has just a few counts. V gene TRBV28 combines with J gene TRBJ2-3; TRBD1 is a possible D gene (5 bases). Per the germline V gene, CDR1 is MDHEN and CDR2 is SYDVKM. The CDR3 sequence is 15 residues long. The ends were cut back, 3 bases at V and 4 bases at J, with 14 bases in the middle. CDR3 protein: CASSLSDSHPDTQYF. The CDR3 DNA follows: TGTGCCAGCAGTTTGTCCGACAGTCACCCAGATACGCAGTATTTT.

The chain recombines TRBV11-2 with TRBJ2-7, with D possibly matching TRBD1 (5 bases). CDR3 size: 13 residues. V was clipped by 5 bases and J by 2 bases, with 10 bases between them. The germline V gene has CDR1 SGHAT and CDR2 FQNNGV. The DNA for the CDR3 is TGTGCCAGCAGCAGAGGACACCCCTACGAGCAGTACGTC. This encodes CASSRGHPYEQYV.

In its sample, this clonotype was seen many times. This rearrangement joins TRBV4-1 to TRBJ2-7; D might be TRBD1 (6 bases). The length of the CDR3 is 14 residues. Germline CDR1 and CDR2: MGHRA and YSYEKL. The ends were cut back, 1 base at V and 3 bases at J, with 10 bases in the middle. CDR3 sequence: CASSQARGYYEQYF. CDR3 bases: TGCGCCAGCAGCCAAGCCAGGGGTTACTACGAGCAGTACTTC.

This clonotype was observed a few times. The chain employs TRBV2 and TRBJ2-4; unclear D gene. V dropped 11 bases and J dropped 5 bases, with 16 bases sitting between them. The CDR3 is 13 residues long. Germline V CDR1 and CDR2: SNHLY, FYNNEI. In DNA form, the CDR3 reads TGTGCCGGGCCAGAAGGACGGGAAAACATTCAGTACTTC. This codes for CAGPEGRENIQYF.

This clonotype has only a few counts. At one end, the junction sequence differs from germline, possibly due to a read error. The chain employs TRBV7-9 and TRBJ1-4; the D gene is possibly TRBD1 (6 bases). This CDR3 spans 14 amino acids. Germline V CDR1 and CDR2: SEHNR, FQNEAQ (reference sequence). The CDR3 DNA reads TGTGCCAGCAGCTCTACGCAAGAGATAGACAGGAAAAAGTTT. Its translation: CASSSTQEIDRKKF.

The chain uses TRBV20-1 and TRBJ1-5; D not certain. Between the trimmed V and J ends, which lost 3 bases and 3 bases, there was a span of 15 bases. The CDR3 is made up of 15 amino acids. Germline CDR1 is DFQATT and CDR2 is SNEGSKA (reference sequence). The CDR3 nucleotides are TGCAGTGCTAGTTCCTACGGGGATCCCAATCAGCCCCAGCATTTT. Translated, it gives CSASSYGDPNQPQHF.

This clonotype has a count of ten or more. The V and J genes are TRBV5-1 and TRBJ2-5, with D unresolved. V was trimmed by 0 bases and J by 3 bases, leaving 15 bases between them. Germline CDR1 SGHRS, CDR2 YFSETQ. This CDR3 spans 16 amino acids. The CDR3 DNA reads TGCGCCAGCAGCTTGGCCGTCTGGGATCGAGAAGAGACCCAGTACTTC. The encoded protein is CASSLAVWDREETQYF. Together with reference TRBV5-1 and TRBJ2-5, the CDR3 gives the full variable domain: KAGVTQTPRYLIKTRGQQVTLSCSPISGHRSVSWYQQTPGQGLQFLFEYFSETQRNKGNFPGRFSGRQFSNSRSEMNVSTLELGDSALYLCASSLAVWDREETQYFGPGTRLLVL.

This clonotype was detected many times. In DNA form, the CDR3 reads TGCAGCGTTGTCTGGACTAGCGGGAGTATCAATGAGCAGTTCTTC. It specifies CSVVWTSGSINEQFF. This chain joins TRBV29-1 and TRBJ2-1, with 13 bases lining up with TRBD2. V shed 4 bases, J shed 6 bases, and the junction held 6 bases outside the gene matches. In germline, CDR1 is SQVTM, CDR2 ANQGSEA. The CDR3 contains 15 residues.

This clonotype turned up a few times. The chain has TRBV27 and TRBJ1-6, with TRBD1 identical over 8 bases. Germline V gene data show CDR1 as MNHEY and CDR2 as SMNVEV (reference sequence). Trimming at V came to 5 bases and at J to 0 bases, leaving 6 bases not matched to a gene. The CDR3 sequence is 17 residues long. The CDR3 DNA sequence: TGTGCCAGCAGTCTCCACACAGGGGGCTCCTATAATTCACCCCTCCACTTT. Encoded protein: CASSLHTGGSYNSPLHF.

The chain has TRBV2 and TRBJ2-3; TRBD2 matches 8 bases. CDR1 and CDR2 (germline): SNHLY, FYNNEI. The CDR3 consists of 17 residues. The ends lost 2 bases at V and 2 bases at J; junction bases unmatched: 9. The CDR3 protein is CASSETKRGPLTDTQYF. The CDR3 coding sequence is TGTGCCAGCAGTGAAACCAAGCGGGGGCCACTCACAGATACGCAGTATTTT.

This CDR3 reads CASSQARGAYNEQFF. In DNA, the CDR3 is TGTGCCAGCAGCCAAGCAAGGGGGGCCTACAATGAGCAGTTCTTC. The chain recombines TRBV14 with TRBJ2-1; D is possibly TRBD1 or TRBD2 (6 bases each). From germline, CDR1 is SGHDN and CDR2 FVKESK. V was pared by 1 base and J by 2 bases, with 9 bases between. This CDR3 has 15 amino acids.

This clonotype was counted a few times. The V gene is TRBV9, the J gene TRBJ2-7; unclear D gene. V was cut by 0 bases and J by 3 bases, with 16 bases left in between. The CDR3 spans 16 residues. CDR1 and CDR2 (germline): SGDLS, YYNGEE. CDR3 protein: CASSVGVAAPGYEQYF. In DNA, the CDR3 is TGTGCCAGCAGCGTAGGGGTTGCGGCACCCGGCTACGAGCAGTACTTC.

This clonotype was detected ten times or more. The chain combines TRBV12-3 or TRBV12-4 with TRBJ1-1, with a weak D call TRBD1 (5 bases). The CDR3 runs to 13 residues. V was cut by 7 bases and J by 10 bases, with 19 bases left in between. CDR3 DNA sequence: TGTGCCAGCACCTCCCCAAACAGGAGCGGAGCTTTCTTT. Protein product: CASTSPNRSGAFF.

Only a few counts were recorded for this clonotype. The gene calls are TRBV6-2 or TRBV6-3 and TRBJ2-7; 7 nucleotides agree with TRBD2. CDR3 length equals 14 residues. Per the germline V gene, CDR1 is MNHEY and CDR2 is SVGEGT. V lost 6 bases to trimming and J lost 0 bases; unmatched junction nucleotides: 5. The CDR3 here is CASRKLATSYEQYF. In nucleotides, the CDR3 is TGTGCCAGCAGGAAACTAGCGACCTCCTACGAGCAGTACTTC.

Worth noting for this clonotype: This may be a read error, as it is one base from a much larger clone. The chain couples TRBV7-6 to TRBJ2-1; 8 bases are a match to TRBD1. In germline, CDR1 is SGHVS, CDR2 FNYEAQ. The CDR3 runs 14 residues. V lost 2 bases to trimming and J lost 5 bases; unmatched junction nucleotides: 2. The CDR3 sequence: CASSLQGAHNEQFF. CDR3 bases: TGTGCCAGCAGCTTACAGGGGGCCCACAATGAGCAGTTCTTC.

The CDR3 region is CASSSPRTSGGETQYF. DNA of the CDR3: TGTGCCAGCAGTTCCCCGCGGACTAGCGGGGGAGAGACCCAGTACTTC. V gene TRBV6-5 combines with J gene TRBJ2-5, with 13 bases identical to TRBD2. CDR1 is MNHEY and CDR2 is SVGAGI in the germline V gene. CDR3 length equals 16 residues. V lost 4 bases and J lost 4; bases outside the gene matches: 6.

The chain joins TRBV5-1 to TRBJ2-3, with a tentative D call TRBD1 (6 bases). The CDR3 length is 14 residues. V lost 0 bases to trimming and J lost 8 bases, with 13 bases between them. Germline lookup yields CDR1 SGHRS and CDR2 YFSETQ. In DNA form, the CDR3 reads TGCGCCAGCAGCTTGGGGCCGGGACATGGTACGCAGTATTTT. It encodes CASSLGPGHGTQYF.

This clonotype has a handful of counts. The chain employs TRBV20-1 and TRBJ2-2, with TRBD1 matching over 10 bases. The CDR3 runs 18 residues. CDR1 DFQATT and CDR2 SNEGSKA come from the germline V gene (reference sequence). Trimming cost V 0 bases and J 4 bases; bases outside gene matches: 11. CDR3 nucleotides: TGCAGTGCTAGAGATCTGGTGACAGGGGGCGCCTTCACCGGGGAGCTGTTTTTT. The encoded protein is CSARDLVTGGAFTGELFF.

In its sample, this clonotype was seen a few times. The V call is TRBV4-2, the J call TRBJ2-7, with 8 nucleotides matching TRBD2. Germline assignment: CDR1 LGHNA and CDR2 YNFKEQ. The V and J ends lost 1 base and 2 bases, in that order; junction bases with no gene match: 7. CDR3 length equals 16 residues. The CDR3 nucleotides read TGTGCCAGCAGCCAAGTGGAACTAGCGGCTACCTACGAGCAGTACTTC. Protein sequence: CASSQVELAATYEQYF.

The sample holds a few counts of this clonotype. In DNA, the CDR3 is TGTGCCAGCAGCGAGAGGACAGGGTCAAGGGATGGCTACACCTTC. This sequence encodes CASSERTGSRDGYTF. V and J are TRBV9 and TRBJ1-2, with TRBD1 matching over 8 bases. V was clipped by 3 bases and J by 6 bases; unmatched bases: 10. Germline CDR1 is SGDLS and CDR2 is YYNGEE. The CDR3 has 15 amino acids.

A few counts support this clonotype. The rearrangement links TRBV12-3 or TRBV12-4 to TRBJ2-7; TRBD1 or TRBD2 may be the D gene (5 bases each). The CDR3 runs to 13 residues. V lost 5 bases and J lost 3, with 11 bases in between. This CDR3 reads CASSHGTHYEQYF. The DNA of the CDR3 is TGTGCCAGCAGTCACGGGACCCACTACGAGCAGTACTTC.

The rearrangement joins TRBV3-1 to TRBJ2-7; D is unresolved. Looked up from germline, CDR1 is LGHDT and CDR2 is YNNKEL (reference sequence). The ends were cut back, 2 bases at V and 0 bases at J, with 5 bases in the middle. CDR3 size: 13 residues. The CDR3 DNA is TGTGCCAGCAGCCAACCAGGCTCCTACGAGCAGTACTTC. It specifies CASSQPGSYEQYF.

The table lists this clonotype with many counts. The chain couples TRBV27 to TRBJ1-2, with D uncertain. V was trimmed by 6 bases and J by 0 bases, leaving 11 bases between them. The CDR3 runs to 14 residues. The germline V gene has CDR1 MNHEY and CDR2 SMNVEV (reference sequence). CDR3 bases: TGTGCCAGCAGCCCGTCTGGAGCTAACTATGGCTACACCTTC. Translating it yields CASSPSGANYGYTF.

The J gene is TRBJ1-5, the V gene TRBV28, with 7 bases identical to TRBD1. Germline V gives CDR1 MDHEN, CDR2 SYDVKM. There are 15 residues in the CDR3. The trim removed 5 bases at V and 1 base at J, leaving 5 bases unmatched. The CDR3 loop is CASSETGLSNQPQHF. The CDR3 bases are TGTGCCAGCAGTGAGACAGGGCTGAGCAATCAGCCCCAGCATTTT.

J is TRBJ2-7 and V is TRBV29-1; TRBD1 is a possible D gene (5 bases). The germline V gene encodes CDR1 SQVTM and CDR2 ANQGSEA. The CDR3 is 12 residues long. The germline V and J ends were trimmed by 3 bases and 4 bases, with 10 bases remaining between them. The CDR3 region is CSVEGRQYEQYF. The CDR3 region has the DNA TGCAGCGTTGAGGGCAGACAGTACGAGCAGTACTTC.

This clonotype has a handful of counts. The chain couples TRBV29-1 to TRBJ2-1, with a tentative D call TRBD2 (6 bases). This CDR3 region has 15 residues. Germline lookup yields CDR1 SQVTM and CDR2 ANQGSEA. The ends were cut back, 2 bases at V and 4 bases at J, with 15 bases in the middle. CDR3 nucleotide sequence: TGCAGCGTTGAACTCTCAAGCGGGCTATACAATGAGCAGTTCTTC. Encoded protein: CSVELSSGLYNEQFF.